Below are 17 T cell receptor beta chains sequenced from a single sample in a study of T-cell memory formation after mild COVID-19. Via MiXCR, TCRdb re-called the 5' RACE reads, giving one row per CDR3 protein. The table includes about 410,000 distinct CDR3 sequences, roughly 18% detected once. The material sequenced was PBMCs or a T cell subset sorted from them (not recorded which). Every receptor here comes from a man younger than 30 who had mild COVID-19 (a few samples of this study predate the infection). Cell type and time point are not known.

The rearrangement uses TRBV7-3 and TRBJ2-3, with D perhaps matching TRBD1 (6 bases). The CDR3 sequence is 13 residues long. Germline CDR1 is SGHTA and CDR2 is FQGTGA. Trimming removed 11 bases from V and 2 bases from J, with 14 bases in between. The CDR3 loop is CAVPGHYTDTQYF. Written as DNA, the CDR3 is TGTGCCGTTCCGGGACACTACACAGATACGCAGTATTTT.

This clonotype was detected only a few times. This chain joins TRBV28 and TRBJ2-7; D is perhaps TRBD1 (6 bases). This CDR3 region has 16 residues. Germline V gene lookup returns CDR1 MDHEN and CDR2 SYDVKM. Deletions cut 6 bases from V and 4 bases from J, with 22 bases between. This CDR3 reads CASSLTGNSRQYEQYV. The CDR3 DNA sequence: TGTGCCAGCAGCCTAACAGGGAACAGTCGCCAGTACGAGCAGTACGTC.

This clonotype was recorded a few times. This chain links TRBV7-2 with TRBJ1-2; 8 bases are a match to TRBD1. Trimming at V came to 5 bases and at J to 8 bases, leaving 16 bases not matched to a gene. CDR1 SGHTA and CDR2 FQGNSA come from the germline V gene. This CDR3 has 16 amino acids. CDR3 nucleotides: TGTGCCAGCAGCCCAACCGGATCCCAGGGGGCCTTCGGCTACACCTTC. Translation gives CASSPTGSQGAFGYTF. Drawing the rest from reference TRBV7-2 and TRBJ1-2, the complete variable domain is GAGVSQSPSNKVTEKGKDVELRCDPISGHTALYWYRQSLGQGLEFLIYFQGNSAPDKSGLPSDRFSAERTGGSVSTLTIQRTQQEDSAVYLCASSPTGSQGAFGYTFGSGTRLTVV.

J is TRBJ1-3 and V is TRBV12-5; no firm D call. The CDR3 length is 12 residues. Germline loops: CDR1 LGHNT, CDR2 FRNRAP. V shed 6 bases and J shed 3 bases, with 6 bases lying between them. CDR3 coding DNA: TGTGCTAGTGGCCGGGATGGAAACACCATATATTTT. It translates to CASGRDGNTIYF.

This chain connects TRBV18 to TRBJ1-4; D may be TRBD1 (5 bases). The CDR3 consists of 16 residues. With 4 bases removed from V and 2 bases from J, the gap between germline ends came to 14 bases. Germline V gene data show CDR1 as KGHSH and CDR2 as LQKENI. The CDR3 loop reads CASSRQDQGTNEKLFF. The CDR3 bases are TGTGCCAGCTCACGGCAGGACCAGGGCACTAATGAAAAACTGTTTTTT.

This clonotype appeared a few times. The chain couples TRBV10-3 to TRBJ2-7, with D possibly matching TRBD2 (7 bases). The germline V gene encodes CDR1 ENHRY and CDR2 SYGVKD. There are 14 residues in the CDR3. Trimming removed 3 bases from V and 5 bases from J, with 14 bases in between. CDR3 loop: CAISDLSGGHEQYV. CDR3 nucleotide sequence: TGTGCCATCAGTGATCTATCGGGGGGCCACGAGCAGTACGTC.

The CDR3 sequence is CASSVAYSGADTQYF. The CDR3 DNA is TGTGCCAGCAGCGTAGCCTATAGCGGGGCAGATACGCAGTATTTT. This chain joins TRBV9 and TRBJ2-3, with TRBD2 identical over 8 bases. This CDR3 is built from 15 residues. Trimming took 0 bases from V and 4 from J; bases not matched to a gene: 4. CDR1 and CDR2 (germline): SGDLS, YYNGEE.

This clonotype was seen once. This chain links TRBV5-1 with TRBJ2-4, with D unresolved. V lost 4 bases, J lost 0 bases, and 8 bases lay in between. In germline, CDR1 is SGHRS, CDR2 YFSETQ. The CDR3 is 14 amino acids. CDR3 sequence reads: CASSGALAKNIQYF. The DNA for the CDR3 is TGCGCCAGCAGCGGCGCACTAGCCAAAAACATTCAGTACTTC. Full variable domain (remainder filled in from reference TRBV5-1 and TRBJ2-4): KAGVTQTPRYLIKTRGQQVTLSCSPISGHRSVSWYQQTPGQGLQFLFEYFSETQRNKGNFPGRFSGRQFSNSRSEMNVSTLELGDSALYLCASSGALAKNIQYFGAGTRLSVL.

In this sample, this clonotype turned up a few times. V is TRBV5-6 and J is TRBJ2-5; D is unclear. Germline V CDR1 and CDR2: SGHDT, YYEEEE. This CDR3 spans 14 amino acids. V dropped 2 bases and J dropped 5 bases, with 13 bases sitting between them. The chain's CDR3 is CASSLKGSGETQYF. CDR3 DNA sequence: TGTGCCAGCAGCTTAAAAGGGTCTGGGGAGACCCAGTACTTC.

The chain recombines TRBV5-6 with TRBJ2-2, with 7 bases fitting TRBD2. Trimming at V came to 4 bases and at J to 7 bases, leaving 10 bases not matched to a gene. Germline V gives CDR1 SGHDT, CDR2 YYEEEE. The CDR3 is 15 residues long. In DNA, the CDR3 is TGTGCCAGCAGCCCCTTCGCGGGGGTTAACGGGGAGCTGTTTTTT. It translates to CASSPFAGVNGELFF.

The chain recombines TRBV24-1 with TRBJ2-1, with 7 bases identical to TRBD2. Germline V gives CDR1 KGHDR, CDR2 SFDVKD. V lost 5 bases to trimming and J lost 6 bases; unmatched junction nucleotides: 12. The CDR3 totals 16 residues. CDR3 sequence reads: CATSVPRGKVRNEQFF. The DNA for the CDR3 is TGTGCCACCAGTGTCCCGCGGGGGAAAGTCCGCAATGAGCAGTTCTTC.

J is TRBJ2-7 and V is TRBV4-2; perhaps TRBD1 as D (7 bases). V was clipped by 3 bases and J by 0 bases, with 12 bases between them. The CDR3 runs to 15 residues. Per the germline V gene, CDR1 is LGHNA and CDR2 is YNFKEQ. The CDR3 DNA reads TGTGCCAGCAGCCAGGCGGGACAGCTCTCCTACGAGCAGTACTTC. Translating gives CASSQAGQLSYEQYF.

The chain uses TRBV2 and TRBJ1-1; D uncertain. The CDR3 sequence is 13 residues long. CDR1 and CDR2 from the germline V gene are SNHLY and FYNNEI. Deletions cut 5 bases from V and 11 bases from J, with 18 bases between. The CDR3 bases are TGTGCCAGCAGTCGTGACATTATTCTAGGGGCTTTCTTT. Translated: CASSRDIILGAFF.

This rearrangement joins TRBV6-5 to TRBJ1-2; the D is unclear. Trimming cost V 2 bases and J 4 bases, with 8 bases left between them. CDR1 MNHEY and CDR2 SVGAGI come from the germline V gene. This CDR3 is 13 amino acids long. The CDR3 sequence is CASSYEGSYGYTF. DNA for the CDR3: TGTGCCAGCAGTTACGAGGGCAGCTATGGCTACACCTTC.

The chain recombines TRBV10-2 with TRBJ1-2; 7 bases match TRBD1. J lost 4 bases, V lost 6 bases, and 2 bases had no gene match. Germline V gene data show CDR1 as WSHSY and CDR2 as SAAADI. This CDR3 has 12 amino acids. CDR3 amino acids: CASRDRFYGYTF. The CDR3 DNA reads TGCGCCAGCAGGGACAGGTTCTATGGCTACACCTTC.

The V and J genes are TRBV11-2 and TRBJ2-7; D possibly corresponds to TRBD2 (7 bases). V was cut by 7 bases and J by 3 bases, with 16 bases left in between. Germline V gene data show CDR1 as SGHAT and CDR2 as FQNNGV. The CDR3 is made up of 14 amino acids. The CDR3 loop is CASTKGGMVYEQYF. Here the CDR3 DNA reads TGTGCCAGCACCAAGGGGGGGATGGTCTACGAGCAGTACTTC.

This clonotype was counted ten times or more. The V and J genes are TRBV12-3 or TRBV12-4 and TRBJ1-2; D remains unclear. The V gene lost 7 bases and the J gene lost 0 bases, with 12 bases spanning the gap. The CDR3 contains 14 residues. Here the CDR3 DNA reads TGTGCCAGCACCCTGTCGGGAGCTAACTATGGCTACACCTTC. The encoded protein is CASTLSGANYGYTF.